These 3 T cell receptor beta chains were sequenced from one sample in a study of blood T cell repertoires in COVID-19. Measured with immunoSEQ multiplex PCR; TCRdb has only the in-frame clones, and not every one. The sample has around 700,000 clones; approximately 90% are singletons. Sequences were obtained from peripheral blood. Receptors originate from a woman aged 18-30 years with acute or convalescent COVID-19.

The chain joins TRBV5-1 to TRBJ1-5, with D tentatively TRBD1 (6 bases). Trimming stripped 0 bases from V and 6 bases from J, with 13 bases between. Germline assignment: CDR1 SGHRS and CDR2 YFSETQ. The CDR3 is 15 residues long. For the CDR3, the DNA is TGCGCCAGCAGCTTGGACGGGGTAGGGGGTCAGCCCCAGCATTTT. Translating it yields CASSLDGVGGQPQHF.

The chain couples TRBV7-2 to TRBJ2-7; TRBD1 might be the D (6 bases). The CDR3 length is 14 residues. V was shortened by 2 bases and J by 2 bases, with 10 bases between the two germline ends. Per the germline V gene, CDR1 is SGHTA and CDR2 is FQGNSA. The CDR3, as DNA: TGTGCCAGCAGCTTAAACCGGGACACCTACGAGCAGTACTTC. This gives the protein CASSLNRDTYEQYF.

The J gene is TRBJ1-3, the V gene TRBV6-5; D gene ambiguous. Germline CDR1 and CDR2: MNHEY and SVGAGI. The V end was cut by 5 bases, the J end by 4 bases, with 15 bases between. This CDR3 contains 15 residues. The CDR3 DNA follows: TGTGCCAGCAGTCAGGAACGTCGACCCGGAAACACCATATATTTT. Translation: CASSQERRPGNTIYF.